One and the same sample provided the 21 T cell receptor beta chains below, sequenced in a study of cytomegalovirus exposure and HLA in healthy donors. The PCR ran on 60 Vbeta and 13 Jbeta primers. Here immunoSEQ multiplex PCR was the method, and the copy in TCRdb shows in-frame clones only, minus some. This table holds about 160,000 clones, roughly 78% found once. Material: PBMCs. The receptors were sampled from a man aged 40-50 years in good health and CMV-seropositive.

This clone was picked up one time. The chain has TRBV10-3 and TRBJ2-5; D gene uncertain. TRBJ2-7 explains the end of the DNA better; the J call may be wrong. This CDR3 is built from 13 residues. The germline V gene encodes CDR1 ENHRY and CDR2 SYGVKD. The CDR3 region has the DNA TGTGCCATCAGTGAGTCGAGGAACTACGAGCAGTACTTC. Its protein is CAISESRNYEQYF.

The J gene is TRBJ2-2, the V gene TRBV9, with 7 bases fitting TRBD2. The germline CDR1 and CDR2 sequences are SGDLS and YYNGEE. The CDR3 runs 15 residues. V gave up 2 bases and J gave up 7 bases; unmatched junction bases: 8. As DNA, the CDR3 is TGTGCCAGCAGCGTGACCGGGACTACCGGCGGGGAGCTGTTTTTT. This codes for CASSVTGTTGGELFF.

In its sample, this clone was seen a few times. The genes are TRBV6-6 and TRBJ2-7; TRBD1 matches at 8 bases. The J segment lost 3 bases and the V segment lost 5 bases, leaving 9 bases of the junction unmatched. The CDR3 extends over 15 amino acids. CDR1 is MNHNY, CDR2 SVGAGI, per germline (reference sequence). CDR3 DNA: TGTGCCAGCAGTCCACAGGGGGTTCTGGGCTACGAGCAGTACTTC. Translating gives CASSPQGVLGYEQYF.

The V gene is TRBV10-3, the J gene TRBJ2-2; D is ambiguous. The germline CDR1 and CDR2 sequences are ENHRY and SYGVKD. The CDR3 loop spans 12 amino acids. V lost 9 bases and J lost 6, with 11 bases in between. In DNA, the CDR3 is TGTGCCATTTCCGACTTACCCGGGGAGCTGTTTTTT. Translated, it gives CAISDLPGELFF.

Of note for this clone: Other DNA sequences of this sample code for an identical CDR3. The chain links TRBV2 to TRBJ1-5; the D is unclear. From germline, CDR1 is SNHLY and CDR2 FYNNEI. This CDR3 contains 14 residues. Trimming took 0 bases from V and 2 from J, leaving 5 bases between them. The CDR3 DNA reads as TGTGCCAGCAGTGAAGCCCGGGGCAATCAGCCCCAGCATTTT. Protein: CASSEARGNQPQHF. Using reference TRBV2 and TRBJ1-5 for the parts outside the CDR3, the full variable domain is EPEVTQTPSHQVTQMGQEVILRCVPISNHLYFYWYRQILGQKVEFLVSFYNNEISEKSEIFDDQFSVERPDGSNFTLKIRSTKLEDSAMYFCASSEARGNQPQHFGDGTRLSIL.

The V and J genes are TRBV7-3 and TRBJ2-7; 8 bases fit TRBD2. Germline V gives CDR1 SGHTA, CDR2 FQGTGA. The CDR3 extends over 14 amino acids. J was trimmed by 6 bases and V by 5 bases; bases with no gene match: 9. DNA of the CDR3: TGTGCCAGCAGCCCCGGGGGGGCTGCTCGCGAGCAGTACTTC. Translating it yields CASSPGGAAREQYF.

To note about this clone: At the DNA level, this CDR3 is encoded by other sequences in the same sample as well. This chain links TRBV25-1 with TRBJ2-3, with D perhaps matching TRBD2 (7 bases). With 8 bases removed from V and 0 bases from J, the gap between germline ends came to 9 bases. Germline CDR1 is MGHDK and CDR2 is SYGVNS. The CDR3 sequence is 13 residues long. CDR3: CASRGASTDTQYF. DNA of the CDR3: TGTGCCAGCCGGGGGGCCAGCACAGATACGCAGTATTTT.

The chain employs TRBV5-1 and TRBJ2-2; D might be TRBD1 (5 bases). Per the germline V gene, CDR1 is SGHRS and CDR2 is YFSETQ. CDR3 size: 16 residues. Trimming stripped 4 bases from V and 2 bases from J, with 15 bases between. For the CDR3, the DNA is TGCGCCAGCAGCCCGCGTCCGACAGCAAACACCGGGGAGCTGTTTTTT. It translates to CASSPRPTANTGELFF.

The gene calls are TRBV29-1 and TRBJ2-7, with TRBD1 matching over 9 bases. The J segment lost 0 bases and the V segment lost 4 bases, leaving 4 bases of the junction unmatched. Per the germline V gene, CDR1 is SQVTM and CDR2 is ANQGSEA. The CDR3 has 14 residues. DNA for the CDR3: TGCAGCGTTGCAACAGGGGGCAGCTCCTACGAGCAGTACTTC. Translated, it gives CSVATGGSSYEQYF.

The chain couples TRBV4-2 to TRBJ2-1; D gene ambiguous. The germline V and J ends were trimmed by 1 base and 8 bases, with 9 bases remaining between them. Germline V gene sequence: CDR1 LGHNA, CDR2 YNFKEQ. The length of the CDR3 is 13 residues. The CDR3 DNA is TGTGCCAGCAGCCAAGTATTTATCGATGAGCAGTTCTTC. Translating it yields CASSQVFIDEQFF.

This chain uses TRBV2 with TRBJ2-7, with D unresolved. Germline assignment: CDR1 SNHLY and CDR2 FYNNEI. Deletions cut 4 bases from V and 3 bases from J, with 7 bases between. The CDR3 covers 12 residues. CDR3 amino acids: CASSGQDYEQYF. The CDR3 DNA reads as TGTGCCAGCAGTGGGCAGGACTACGAGCAGTACTTC.

The CDR3 protein is CASSVSQRGVSYNEQFF. The CDR3, as DNA: TGTGCCAGCAGTGTATCTCAGCGGGGGGTCTCCTACAATGAGCAGTTCTTC. The chain employs TRBV6-1 and TRBJ2-1; 9 bases align to TRBD2. The germline CDR1 and CDR2 sequences are MNHNS and SASEGT. This CDR3 has 17 amino acids. V dropped 4 bases and J dropped 0; count of bases not matched to a gene: 7.

This chain joins TRBV7-9 and TRBJ2-6; possible D gene TRBD1, 6 bases. The CDR3 loop spans 16 amino acids. The ends were cut back, 5 bases at V and 1 base at J, with 12 bases in the middle. In germline, CDR1 is SEHNR, CDR2 FQNEAQ (reference sequence). CDR3 amino acids: CASSLDRLSGANVLTF. For the CDR3, the DNA is TGTGCCAGCAGCCTCGACAGGCTGTCTGGGGCCAACGTCCTGACTTTC.

In nucleotides, the CDR3 is TGTGCCAGCAGCCGAACCGGGAACACCGGGGAGCTGTTTTTT. Translation: CASSRTGNTGELFF. The V call is TRBV11-2, the J call TRBJ2-2; D gene ambiguous. The V gene's germline CDR1 is SGHAT and CDR2 FQNNGV. V was clipped by 5 bases and J by 1 base, with 8 bases between them. The CDR3 length is 14 residues.

The rearrangement uses TRBV5-1 and TRBJ1-1; D may be TRBD1 (6 bases). Per the germline V gene, CDR1 is SGHRS and CDR2 is YFSETQ. The V and J ends lost 7 bases and 5 bases respectively, with 18 bases between them. This CDR3 comprises 14 residues. Here the CDR3 reads CASGREAGVTEAFF. The CDR3 bases are TGCGCCAGCGGCCGGGAGGCAGGGGTGACTGAAGCTTTCTTT.

The gene calls are TRBV5-1 and TRBJ2-1; D gene uncertain. Per germline, CDR1 SGHRS and CDR2 YFSETQ. V shed 1 base and J shed 1 base, with 6 bases lying between them. This CDR3 contains 14 residues. CDR3 DNA: TGCGCCAGCAGCTTGTCCCTATCCTACAATGAGCAGTTCTTC. Translated, it gives CASSLSLSYNEQFF. Full variable domain (missing parts from reference TRBV5-1 and TRBJ2-1): KAGVTQTPRYLIKTRGQQVTLSCSPISGHRSVSWYQQTPGQGLQFLFEYFSETQRNKGNFPGRFSGRQFSNSRSEMNVSTLELGDSALYLCASSLSLSYNEQFFGPGTRLTVL.

The rearrangement uses TRBV7-3 and TRBJ1-1, with no clear D. Trimming stripped 5 bases from V and 1 base from J, with 8 bases between. Per germline, CDR1 SGHTA and CDR2 FQGTGA. This CDR3 has 13 residues. The CDR3 is CASSPRENTEAFF. The DNA for the CDR3 is TGTGCCAGCAGCCCTCGGGAGAACACTGAAGCTTTCTTT.

The chain has TRBV6-5 and TRBJ1-1; tentative D call: TRBD1 (5 bases). This CDR3 is built from 15 residues. V was clipped by 8 bases and J by 0 bases, with 16 bases between them. Germline V gene sequence: CDR1 MNHEY, CDR2 SVGAGI. The CDR3 bases are TGTGCCAGCTGGGGCGACAGCCGCATGAACACTGAAGCTTTCTTT. Its protein product is CASWGDSRMNTEAFF.

This sequence joins TRBV10-3 and TRBJ1-4; 11 bases agree with TRBD1. Germline lookup yields CDR1 ENHRY and CDR2 SYGVKD. V trimming: 5 bases; J trimming: 7 bases; junction bases outside the gene matches: 3. There are 14 residues in the CDR3. CDR3 in amino acids: CAISPGQGVEKLFF. In nucleotides, the CDR3 is TGTGCCATCAGTCCGGGACAGGGGGTTGAAAAACTGTTTTTT.

V gene TRBV19 combines with J gene TRBJ2-6, with D possibly matching TRBD2 (5 bases). Germline assignment: CDR1 LNHDA and CDR2 SQIVND (reference sequence). The CDR3 has 16 residues. Trimming removed 3 bases at V and 0 bases at J, with 9 bases between. CDR3 protein: CASSIGLSSGANVLTF. CDR3 DNA sequence: TGTGCCAGTAGTATTGGACTCAGCTCTGGGGCCAACGTCCTGACTTTC.

The rearrangement uses TRBV9 and TRBJ2-1; 9 bases agree with TRBD2. CDR3 length: 17 residues. Trimming removed 0 bases from V and 0 bases from J; junction bases left unmatched: 4. CDR1 is SGDLS, CDR2 YYNGEE, per germline. The chain's CDR3 is CASSVGSGGSSYNEQFF. DNA for the CDR3: TGTGCCAGCAGCGTAGGGAGCGGGGGGAGCTCCTACAATGAGCAGTTCTTC.